The 10 T cell receptor beta chains below all came from one sample that was sequenced in a study of T-cell memory formation after mild COVID-19. In TCRdb, the 5' RACE reads were re-called with MiXCR into one record per CDR3 protein. Counted here are a few hundred thousand distinct CDR3 sequences, about 20% occurring once; the ten biggest clones make up roughly 8.3%. Sequenced: PBMCs or a T cell subset sorted from them (not recorded which). These receptors were taken from an adult woman who had mild COVID-19 (a few samples of this study predate the infection). Cell type and time point are not known.

The chain recombines TRBV12-3 or TRBV12-4 with TRBJ2-7; possibly TRBD1 for D (6 bases). Trimming pared 1 base from V and 0 bases from J, leaving 13 bases between. The CDR3 is made up of 16 amino acids. The CDR3 DNA reads as TGTGCCAGCAGTTTAGGTTGGGGGCGTCGCTCCTACGAGCAGTACTTC. Amino acids: CASSLGWGRRSYEQYF.

This clonotype has a count of ten or more. This chain uses TRBV5-1 with TRBJ1-5; D perhaps matches TRBD1 (6 bases). The CDR3 runs to 15 residues. Germline CDR1 SGHRS, CDR2 YFSETQ. Trimming pared 3 bases from V and 5 bases from J, leaving 15 bases between. The CDR3 loop is CASSSGGGQDQPQHF. DNA of the CDR3: TGCGCCAGCAGCTCCGGAGGGGGTCAAGATCAGCCCCAGCATTTT.

This clonotype appeared a few times. The chain uses TRBV4-3 and TRBJ2-5; 9 bases are a match to TRBD2. From germline, CDR1 is LGHNA and CDR2 YSLEER. The CDR3 is made up of 15 amino acids. Trimming took 4 bases from V and 4 from J; bases not matched to a gene: 7. The DNA of the CDR3 is TGCGCCAGCAGCCGTACTAGCGGGTTGCGAGAGACCCAGTACTTC. This codes for CASSRTSGLRETQYF.

The chain links TRBV4-2 to TRBJ1-5; a weak D match, TRBD1 (5 bases). This CDR3 comprises 17 residues. Germline CDR1 reads LGHNA; CDR2 reads YNFKEQ. Trimming shortened V by 0 bases and J by 6 bases, and 18 bases separated the two germline ends. CDR3 amino acids: CASSQEGTGGRGQPQHF. For the CDR3, the DNA is TGTGCCAGCAGCCAAGAGGGGACCGGGGGACGCGGTCAGCCCCAGCATTTT.

This clonotype was detected many times. The V call is TRBV7-9, the J call TRBJ2-7, with a tentative D call TRBD1 (6 bases). The V gene's germline CDR1 is SEHNR and CDR2 FQNEAQ (reference sequence). This CDR3 is 12 amino acids long. V was trimmed by 4 bases and J by 4 bases, leaving 8 bases between them. The CDR3 protein is CASSYQGYEQYF. The CDR3 DNA sequence: TGTGCCAGCAGCTACCAGGGGTACGAGCAGTACTTC.

The rearrangement uses TRBV4-2 and TRBJ2-2, with TRBD2 matching 10 bases. The CDR3 totals 17 residues. J lost 2 bases, V lost 1 base, and 4 bases had no gene match. The germline CDR1 and CDR2 sequences are LGHNA and YNFKEQ. The DNA for the CDR3 is TGTGCCAGCAGCCAAGCGGCTAGCGGGGGAAACACCGGGGAGCTGTTTTTT. It codes for CASSQAASGGNTGELFF.

V gene TRBV18 combines with J gene TRBJ1-1; D is uncertain. CDR3 size: 17 residues. Trimming took 0 bases from V and 0 from J, leaving 14 bases between them. Germline V lookup: CDR1 KGHSH, CDR2 LQKENI. The CDR3 DNA follows: TGTGCCAGCTCACCACCGGTCGGGAGGGTTATGAACACTGAAGCTTTCTTT. The encoded protein is CASSPPVGRVMNTEAFF.

The J gene is TRBJ2-1, the V gene TRBV7-6, with TRBD2 matching 13 bases. J gave up 3 bases and V 1 base, and 6 bases lay outside the gene matches. CDR3 size: 18 residues. Germline CDR1 is SGHVS and CDR2 is FNYEAQ. DNA of the CDR3: TGTGCCAGCAGCTTAGTGGTAGGACTAGCGGGAGTCTACAATGAGCAGTTCTTC. This gives the protein CASSLVVGLAGVYNEQFF.

This clonotype appeared many times. The rearrangement links TRBV5-1 to TRBJ2-5; D remains unclear. V was clipped by 1 base and J by 0 bases, with 7 bases between them. CDR3 length equals 14 residues. Germline-derived CDR1 and CDR2 are SGHRS and YFSETQ. This CDR3 reads CASSLNSNQETQYF. The CDR3 bases are TGCGCCAGCAGCTTGAACAGTAACCAAGAGACCCAGTACTTC.

In its sample, this clonotype was seen a few times. The chain recombines TRBV4-1 with TRBJ2-1; 8 nucleotides line up with TRBD2. The CDR3 length is 14 residues. The V and J ends lost 6 bases and 7 bases, in that order; junction bases with no gene match: 8. The germline V gene has CDR1 MGHRA and CDR2 YSYEKL. CDR3 protein: CASRAQRGFNEQFF. The CDR3 nucleotides are TGCGCCAGCAGGGCACAGCGGGGGTTTAATGAGCAGTTCTTC.